The subject of this entry is one T cell receptor beta chain. Its antigen is not known. This CDR3 has 13 amino acids. CDR1 and CDR2 from the germline V gene are LNHDA and SQIVND (reference sequence). The ends were cut back, 0 bases at V and 4 bases at J, with 6 bases in the middle. Sequencing used immunoSEQ multiplex PCR; TCRdb keeps in-frame clones, though not all of them. The data show about 27,000 clones, with 82% seen just once and 0.7% held by the top ten. The data were obtained in a study of graft-versus-host responses after intestinal transplantation. In the study overall: Isolated intestinal, liver-intestinal, or multivisceral transplants had been given to the recipients.

Study-level results: Peak circulating GvH clone levels tracked with early post-transplant HvG declines. High graft-versus-host to host-versus-graft clonal ratios were found in allografts of patients who had graft-donor T cell macrochimerism.

This clonotype was sampled from a human donor who received an intestinal transplant. The rearrangement links TRBV19 to TRBJ2-5, with a weak D call TRBD2 (5 bases). The specimen was unstimulated CD4+ T cells sorted from spleen or lymph node cells, collected before intestinal transplant. CDR3 sequence: CASSIDGRETQYF. The CDR3 nucleotides read TGTGCCAGTAGTATAGATGGGAGAGAGACCCAGTACTTC.